This T cell receptor beta chain came from a study of blood T cell repertoires in COVID-19. Original methodology: Amplifying reference gene primers gave estimates of nucleated cell counts. The data were produced by immunoSEQ multiplex PCR, yet TCRdb's version contains in-frame clones alone and is incomplete. V, J and clone size are taken as reported in that table, and D and trimming were inferred from the DNA itself. This sample has 100,000 or so clones, with almost 80% found just once. Germline V gene lookup returns CDR1 KGHDR and CDR2 SFDVKD. The CDR3 loop spans 13 amino acids. V lost 7 bases and J lost 6; bases outside the gene matches: 5.

The sample consisted of peripheral blood. The receptor's source is a woman in her 70s with acute or convalescent COVID-19. V and J are TRBV24-1 and TRBJ1-2; 9 bases are shared with TRBD1. The CDR3 nucleotides are TGTGCCACCAGCTTCGGACAGGGGAATGGCTACACCTTC. Amino acid sequence: CATSFGQGNGYTF.